Listed below are T cell receptor beta chains from one sample, sequenced in a study of CD8 T cells in ankylosing spondylitis. TCRdb reprocessed the 5' RACE reads via MiXCR and lists one record per CDR3 protein. The sample has fewer than 50,000 distinct CDR3 sequences, approximately 10% seen once. The material sequenced was blood, either unsorted or a sorted T cell fraction (not recorded which). The origin of the receptors is a male donor with ankylosing spondylitis or in good health (not recorded which). Both conserved end residues are part of each CDR3. The D gene is left open where the match is weak. The size entry is marked missing in some rows and otherwise reads once, few, many or a size class.

J gene,D gene,V gene,clone size,CDR3 protein,CDR3 DNA
TRBJ2-1,TRBD1,TRBV7-2,NA,CASSPGQGFWNEQFF,TGTGCCAGCAGCCCAGGACAGGGGTTTTGGAATGAGCAGTTCTTC
TRBJ2-1,TRBD2,TRBV12-3/TRBV12-4,few,CASSGVAGGNEQFF,TGTGCCAGCAGTGGGGTAGCGGGGGGGAATGAGCAGTTCTTC
TRBJ2-4,NA,TRBV12-3/TRBV12-4,many,CASSLTLGVNIQYF,TGTGCCAGCAGTTTAACGTTAGGGGTTAACATTCAGTACTTC
TRBJ1-2,NA,TRBV15,many,CATSRDRTPYGYTF,TGTGCCACCAGCAGGGACCGGACACCCTATGGCTACACCTTC
TRBJ2-1,TRBD2,TRBV12-3/TRBV12-4,many,CASSLGLPAGGLGNEQFF,TGTGCCAGCAGTTTAGGTCTCCCCGCGGGGGGGCTTGGTAATGAGCAGTTCTTC
TRBJ2-2,NA,TRBV5-1,many,CASSLERTANTGELFF,TGCGCCAGCAGCTTGGAACGGACAGCTAACACCGGGGAGCTGTTTTTT
TRBJ2-3,NA,TRBV12-3/TRBV12-4,many,CASSRDTDTQYF,TGTGCCAGCAGCCGGGACACAGATACGCAGTATTTT
TRBJ1-5,NA,TRBV29-1,many,CSVASGGADQPQHF,TGCAGCGTTGCTTCGGGGGGCGCCGATCAGCCCCAGCATTTT
TRBJ2-1,NA,TRBV5-1,NA,CASSLVGTSTYNEQFF,TGCGCCAGCAGCTTGGTCGGGACATCGACCTACAATGAGCAGTTCTTC
TRBJ2-5,NA,TRBV2,NA,CASSANGQPQETQYF,TGTGCCAGCAGTGCGAATGGACAGCCCCAAGAGACCCAGTACTTC
TRBJ2-3,TRBD2,TRBV20-1,many,CSAPLAGSTDTQYF,TGCAGTGCTCCTTTAGCGGGGAGCACAGATACGCAGTATTTT
TRBJ2-7,NA,TRBV12-3/TRBV12-4,many,CASSPRFAMDISYEQYF,TGTGCCAGCAGTCCGAGGTTCGCGATGGACATCTCCTACGAGCAGTACTTC
TRBJ2-7,NA,TRBV5-1,many,CASSLGGRYEQYF,TGCGCCAGCAGCTTGGGGGGGCGGTACGAGCAGTACTTC
TRBJ2-2,TRBD1,TRBV3-1,NA,CAVTDRGSGELFF,TGTGCCGTGACCGACAGGGGTAGCGGGGAGCTGTTTTTT
TRBJ1-1,NA,TRBV5-1,many,CASSLALEEGEAFF,TGCGCCAGCAGCTTGGCCCTAGAAGAGGGTGAAGCTTTCTTT
TRBJ1-5,NA,TRBV10-3,many,CAISEAGEQPQHF,TGTGCCATCAGTGAAGCAGGAGAGCAGCCCCAGCATTTT
TRBJ1-5,NA,TRBV20-1,many,CSAGHPVSNQPQHF,TGCAGTGCGGGGCACCCTGTTAGCAATCAGCCCCAGCATTTT
TRBJ2-5,TRBD1,TRBV20-1,many,CSTPGQGQETQYF,TGCAGTACCCCCGGACAGGGACAAGAGACCCAGTACTTC
TRBJ2-2,TRBD1,TRBV5-1,few,CASSLRQGAGTGELFF,TGCGCCAGCAGCCTCCGACAGGGGGCGGGCACCGGGGAGCTGTTTTTT
TRBJ1-4,NA,TRBV20-1,few,CSASGLRNEKLFF,TGCAGTGCGTCGGGCCTCCGTAATGAAAAACTGTTTTTT
TRBJ2-5,NA,TRBV6-5,many,CASSYSNPAETQYF,TGTGCCAGCAGTTACTCGAATCCCGCGGAGACCCAGTACTTC
TRBJ1-4,NA,TRBV11-2,few,CASSFFILEKLFF,TGTGCCAGCAGCTTTTTCATACTGGAAAAACTGTTTTTT
TRBJ1-2,NA,TRBV29-1,NA,CSVAIHYGYTF,TGCAGCGTTGCTATTCACTATGGCTACACCTTC
TRBJ1-5,NA,TRBV12-3/TRBV12-4,many,CASNKESNQPQHF,TGTGCCAGCAATAAGGAGAGCAATCAGCCCCAGCATTTT
TRBJ2-1,TRBD2,TRBV11-3,many,CASSSGGSYNEQFF,TGTGCCAGCAGCTCGGGGGGCTCCTACAATGAGCAGTTCTTC
TRBJ2-1,NA,TRBV5-1,many,CASSLFTNNEQFF,TGCGCCAGCAGCTTGTTCACTAACAATGAGCAGTTCTTC
TRBJ1-5,NA,TRBV20-1,many,CSATYNRVGNQPQHF,TGCAGTGCCACCTACAACAGGGTGGGGAATCAGCCCCAGCATTTT
TRBJ2-5,NA,TRBV28,few,CAIGPSAETQYF,TGTGCCATCGGCCCCTCGGCAGAGACCCAGTACTTC
TRBJ2-3,TRBD2,TRBV9,many,CASSSKLAGAGDTQYF,TGTGCCAGCAGCTCCAAACTAGCGGGGGCCGGAGATACGCAGTATTTT
TRBJ2-6,TRBD1,TRBV7-8,NA,CASSSGQLSGANVLTF,TGTGCCAGCAGCTCGGGACAGCTCTCTGGGGCCAACGTCCTGACTTTC
TRBJ2-1,NA,TRBV7-2,NA,CASSLGQGGYNEQFF,TGTGCCAGCAGCTTAGGCCAGGGGGGGTACAATGAGCAGTTCTTC
TRBJ1-6,NA,TRBV12-2,NA,CASRFHSRGGSPLHF,TGTGCAAGTCGCTTTCATTCCCGAGGCGGTTCACCCCTCCACTTT
TRBJ2-7,NA,TRBV11-2,many,CASSASYEQYF,TGTGCCAGCAGCGCCTCCTACGAGCAGTACTTC
TRBJ2-3,NA,TRBV5-1,NA,CASSLAGSTDTQYF,TGCGCCAGCAGCTTGGCCGGGAGCACAGATACGCAGTATTTT
TRBJ1-1,TRBD1,TRBV29-1,once,CSVETGGEAFF,TGCAGCGTTGAAACAGGGGGCGAAGCTTTCTTT
TRBJ1-4,NA,TRBV7-2,NA,CASSRGLSNEKLFF,TGTGCCAGCAGCCGGGGACTGAGTAATGAAAAACTGTTTTTT
TRBJ2-3,NA,TRBV12-3/TRBV12-4,many,CASSSSDGTDTQYF,TGTGCCAGCAGCTCTAGCGACGGCACAGATACGCAGTATTTT
TRBJ1-1,NA,TRBV5-1,many,CASSLDRNTEAFF,TGCGCCAGCAGCTTGGACAGGAACACTGAAGCTTTCTTT
TRBJ2-5,NA,TRBV5-8,NA,CASSLRIEGGTQYF,TGTGCCAGCAGCTTAAGGATTGAGGGGGGGACCCAGTACTTC
TRBJ1-1,TRBD1,TRBV30,many,CAWRAIGQGRTEAFF,TGTGCCTGGAGGGCGATCGGACAGGGAAGAACTGAAGCTTTCTTT
TRBJ2-3,TRBD2,TRBV28,NA,CASKKPLSKRGDSDTQYF,TGTGCCAGCAAGAAACCCCTTAGCAAGCGGGGGGATTCAGATACGCAGTATTTT
TRBJ1-2,TRBD1,TRBV27,NA,CASSVHRGHPLYGYTF,TGTGCCAGCAGTGTTCACAGGGGGCATCCTCTCTATGGCTACACCTTC